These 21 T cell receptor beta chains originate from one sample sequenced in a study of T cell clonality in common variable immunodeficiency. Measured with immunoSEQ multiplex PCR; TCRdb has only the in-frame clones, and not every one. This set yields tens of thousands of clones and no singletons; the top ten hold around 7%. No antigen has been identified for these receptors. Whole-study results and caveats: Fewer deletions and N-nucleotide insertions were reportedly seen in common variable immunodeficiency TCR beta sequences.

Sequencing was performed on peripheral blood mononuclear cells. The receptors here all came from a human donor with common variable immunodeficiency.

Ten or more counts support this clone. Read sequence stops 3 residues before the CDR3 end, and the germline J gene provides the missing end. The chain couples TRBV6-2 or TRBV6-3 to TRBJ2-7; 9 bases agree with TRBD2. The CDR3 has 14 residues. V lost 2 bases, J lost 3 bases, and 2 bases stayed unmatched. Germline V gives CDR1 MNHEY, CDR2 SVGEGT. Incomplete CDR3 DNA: TGTGCCAGCAGTTACAGCGGGAGGTTCTACGAG. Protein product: CASSYSGRFYE. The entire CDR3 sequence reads CASSYSGRFYEQYF.

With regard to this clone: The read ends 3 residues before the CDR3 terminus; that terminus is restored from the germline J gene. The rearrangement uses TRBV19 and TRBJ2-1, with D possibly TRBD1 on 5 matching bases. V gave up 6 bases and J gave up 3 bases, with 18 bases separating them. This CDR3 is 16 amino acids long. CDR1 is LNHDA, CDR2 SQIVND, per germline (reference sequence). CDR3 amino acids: CASRGQSVGHYNEQFF. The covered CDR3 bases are TGTGCCAGTAGGGGCCAAAGCGTAGGACACTACAATGAG.

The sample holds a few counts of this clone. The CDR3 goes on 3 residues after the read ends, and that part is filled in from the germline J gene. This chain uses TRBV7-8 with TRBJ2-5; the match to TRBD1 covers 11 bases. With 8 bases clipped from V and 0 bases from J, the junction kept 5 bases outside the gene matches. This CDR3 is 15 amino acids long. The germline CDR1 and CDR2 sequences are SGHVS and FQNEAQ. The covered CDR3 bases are TGTGCCAGCGGGAGGACAGGGGGCGACCAAGAGACC. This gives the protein CASGRTGGDQET. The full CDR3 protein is CASGRTGGDQETQYF.

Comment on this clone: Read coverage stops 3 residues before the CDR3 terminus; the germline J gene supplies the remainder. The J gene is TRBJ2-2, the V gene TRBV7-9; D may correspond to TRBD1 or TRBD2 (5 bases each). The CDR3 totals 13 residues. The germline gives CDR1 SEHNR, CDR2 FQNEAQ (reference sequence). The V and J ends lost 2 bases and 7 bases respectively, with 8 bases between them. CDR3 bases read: TGTGCCAGCAGCTTAAGGGGAGTCGGGGAG. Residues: CASSLRGVGE. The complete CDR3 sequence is CASSLRGVGELFF.

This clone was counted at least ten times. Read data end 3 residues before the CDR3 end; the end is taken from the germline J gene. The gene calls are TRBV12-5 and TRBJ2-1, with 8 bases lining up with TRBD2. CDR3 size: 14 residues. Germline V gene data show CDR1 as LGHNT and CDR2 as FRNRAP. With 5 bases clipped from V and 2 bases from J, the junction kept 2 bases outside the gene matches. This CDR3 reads CASGLAGPYNEQFF. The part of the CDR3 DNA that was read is TGTGCTAGTGGTCTAGCGGGCCCCTACAATGAG.

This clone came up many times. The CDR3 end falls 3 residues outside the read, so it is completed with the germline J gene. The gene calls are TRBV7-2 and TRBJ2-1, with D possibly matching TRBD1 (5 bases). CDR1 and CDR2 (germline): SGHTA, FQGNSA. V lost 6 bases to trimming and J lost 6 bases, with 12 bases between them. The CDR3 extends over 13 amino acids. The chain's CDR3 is CASSPQQGNEQFF. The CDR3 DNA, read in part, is TGTGCCAGCAGTCCTCAGCAGGGCAATGAG.

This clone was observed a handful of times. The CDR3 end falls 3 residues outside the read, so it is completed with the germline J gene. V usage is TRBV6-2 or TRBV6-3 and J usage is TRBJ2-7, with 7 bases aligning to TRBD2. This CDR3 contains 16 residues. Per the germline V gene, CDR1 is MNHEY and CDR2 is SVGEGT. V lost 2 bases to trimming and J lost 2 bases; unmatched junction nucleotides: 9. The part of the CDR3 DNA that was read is TGTGCCAGCAGTTACAGTAGTGAGACTAGCCCCTACGAG. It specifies CASSYSSETSPYE. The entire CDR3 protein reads CASSYSSETSPYEQYF.

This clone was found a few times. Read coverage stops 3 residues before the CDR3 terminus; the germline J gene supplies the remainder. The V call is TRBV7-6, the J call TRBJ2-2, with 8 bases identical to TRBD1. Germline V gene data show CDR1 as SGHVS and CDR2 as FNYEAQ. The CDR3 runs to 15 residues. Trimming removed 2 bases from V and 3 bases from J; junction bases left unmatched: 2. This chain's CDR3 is CASSLQGADTGELFF. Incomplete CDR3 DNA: TGTGCCAGCAGCTTACAGGGGGCCGACACCGGGGAG.

CDR3 bases read: TGTGCCAGCAGAAGGGACACCCTTAAGAACTATGGC. It is translated as CASRRDTLKNYG. The whole CDR3 reads CASRRDTLKNYGYTF. The chain is built from TRBV5-6 and TRBJ1-2, with D tentatively TRBD1 (6 bases). The CDR3 is cut off 3 residues early in the read; its end comes from the germline J gene. This CDR3 contains 15 residues. Germline V lookup: CDR1 SGHDT, CDR2 YYEEEE. V lost 5 bases and J 2 bases, leaving 16 bases between the germline ends.

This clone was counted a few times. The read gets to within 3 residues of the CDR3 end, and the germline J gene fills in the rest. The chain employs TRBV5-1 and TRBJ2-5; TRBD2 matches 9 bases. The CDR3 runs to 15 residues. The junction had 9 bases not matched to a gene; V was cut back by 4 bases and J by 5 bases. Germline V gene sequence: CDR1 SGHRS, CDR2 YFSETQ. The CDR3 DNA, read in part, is TGCGCCAGCAGCCGGATAGCGGGAGTTGATGAGACC. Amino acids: CASSRIAGVDET. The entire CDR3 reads CASSRIAGVDETQYF. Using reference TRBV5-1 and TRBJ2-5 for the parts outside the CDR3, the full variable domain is KAGVTQTPRYLIKTRGQQVTLSCSPISGHRSVSWYQQTPGQGLQFLFEYFSETQRNKGNFPGRFSGRQFSNSRSEMNVSTLELGDSALYLCASSRIAGVDETQYFGPGTRLLVL.

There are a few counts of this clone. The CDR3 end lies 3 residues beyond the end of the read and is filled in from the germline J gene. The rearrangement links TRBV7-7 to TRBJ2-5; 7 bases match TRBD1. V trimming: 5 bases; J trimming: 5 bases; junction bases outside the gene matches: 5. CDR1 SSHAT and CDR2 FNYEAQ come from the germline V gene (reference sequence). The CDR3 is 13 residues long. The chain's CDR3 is CASSPTRGETQYF. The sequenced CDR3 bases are TGTGCCAGCAGCCCAACCAGGGGGGAGACC.

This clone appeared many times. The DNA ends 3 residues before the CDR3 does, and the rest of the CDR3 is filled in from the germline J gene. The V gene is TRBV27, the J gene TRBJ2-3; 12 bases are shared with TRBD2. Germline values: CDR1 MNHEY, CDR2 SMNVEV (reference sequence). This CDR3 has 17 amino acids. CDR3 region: CASSLLRTSGKGGTQYF. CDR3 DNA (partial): TGTGCCAGCAGTTTACTACGGACTAGCGGGAAAGGGGGGACG.

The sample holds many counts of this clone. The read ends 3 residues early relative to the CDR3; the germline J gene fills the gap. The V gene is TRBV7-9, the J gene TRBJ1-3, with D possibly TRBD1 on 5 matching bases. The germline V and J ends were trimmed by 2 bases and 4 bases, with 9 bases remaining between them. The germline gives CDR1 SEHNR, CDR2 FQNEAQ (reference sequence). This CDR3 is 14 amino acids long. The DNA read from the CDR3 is TGTGCCAGCAGCTTAACCGGGGGAGGAAACACC. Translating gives CASSLTGGGNT. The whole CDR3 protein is CASSLTGGGNTIYF. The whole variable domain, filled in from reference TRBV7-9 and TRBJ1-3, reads DTGVSQNPRHKITKRGQNVTFRCDPISEHNRLYWYRQTLGQGPEFLTYFQNEAQLEKSRLLSDRFSAERPKGSFSTLEIQRTEQGDSAMYLCASSLTGGGNTIYFGEGSWLTVV.

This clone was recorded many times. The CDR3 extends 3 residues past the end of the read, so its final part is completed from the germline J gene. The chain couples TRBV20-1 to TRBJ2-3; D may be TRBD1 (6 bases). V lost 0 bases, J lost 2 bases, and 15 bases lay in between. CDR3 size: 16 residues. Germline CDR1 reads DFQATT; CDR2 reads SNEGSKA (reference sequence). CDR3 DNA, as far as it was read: TGCAGTGCTAGAGATCGTGGGACAACCTACACAGATACG. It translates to CSARDRGTTYTDT. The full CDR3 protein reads CSARDRGTTYTDTQYF.

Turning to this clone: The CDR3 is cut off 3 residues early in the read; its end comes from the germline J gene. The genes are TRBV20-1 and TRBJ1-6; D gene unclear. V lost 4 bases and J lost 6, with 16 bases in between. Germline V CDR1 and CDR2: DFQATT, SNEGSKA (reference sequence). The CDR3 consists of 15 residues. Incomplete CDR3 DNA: TGCAGTGCTACCCCCCCGAAACAGTCTAATTCACCC. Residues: CSATPPKQSNSP. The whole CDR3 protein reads CSATPPKQSNSPLHF.

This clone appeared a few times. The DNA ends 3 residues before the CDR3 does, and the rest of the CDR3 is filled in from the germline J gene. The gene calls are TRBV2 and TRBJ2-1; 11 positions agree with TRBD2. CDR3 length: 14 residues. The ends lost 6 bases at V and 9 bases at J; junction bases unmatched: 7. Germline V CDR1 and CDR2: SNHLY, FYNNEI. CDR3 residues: CASRLAGVEGEQFF. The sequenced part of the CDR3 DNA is TGTGCCAGCAGACTAGCGGGAGTGGAGGGTGAG.

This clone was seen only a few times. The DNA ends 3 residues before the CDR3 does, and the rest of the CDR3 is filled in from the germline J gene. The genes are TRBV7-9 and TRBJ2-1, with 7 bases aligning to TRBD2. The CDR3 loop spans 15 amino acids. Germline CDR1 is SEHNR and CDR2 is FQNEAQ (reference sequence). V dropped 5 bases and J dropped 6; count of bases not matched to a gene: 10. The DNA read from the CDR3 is TGTGCCAGCAGCCCGGTGGGGGGGATACCCAATGAG. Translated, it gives CASSPVGGIPNE. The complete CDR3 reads CASSPVGGIPNEQFF.

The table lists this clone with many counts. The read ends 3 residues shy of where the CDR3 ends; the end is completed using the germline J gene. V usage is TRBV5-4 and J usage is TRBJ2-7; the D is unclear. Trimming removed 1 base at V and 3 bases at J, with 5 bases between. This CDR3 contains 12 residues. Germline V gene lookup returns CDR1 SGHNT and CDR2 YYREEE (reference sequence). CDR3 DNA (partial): TGTGCCAGCAGCTTGACAGTCTACGAG. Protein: CASSLTVYE. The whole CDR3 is CASSLTVYEQYF. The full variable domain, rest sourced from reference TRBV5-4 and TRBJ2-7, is ETGVTQSPTHLIKTRGQQVTLRCSSQSGHNTVSWYQQALGQGPQFIFQYYREEENGRGNFPPRFSGLQFPNYSSELNVNALELDDSALYLCASSLTVYEQYFGPGTRLTVT.

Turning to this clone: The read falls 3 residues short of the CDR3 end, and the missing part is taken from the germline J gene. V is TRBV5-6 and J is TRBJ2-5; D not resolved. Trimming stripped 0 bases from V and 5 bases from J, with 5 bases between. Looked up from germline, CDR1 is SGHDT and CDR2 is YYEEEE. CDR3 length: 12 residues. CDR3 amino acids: CASSLAGETQYF. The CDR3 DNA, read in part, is TGTGCCAGCAGCTTGGCCGGTGAGACC.

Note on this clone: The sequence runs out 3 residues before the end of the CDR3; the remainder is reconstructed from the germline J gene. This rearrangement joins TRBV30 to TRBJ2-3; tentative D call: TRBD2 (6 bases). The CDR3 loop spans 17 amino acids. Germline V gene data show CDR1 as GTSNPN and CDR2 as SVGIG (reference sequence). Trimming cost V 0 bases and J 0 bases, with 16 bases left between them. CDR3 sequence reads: CAWSVGISGVSTDTQYF. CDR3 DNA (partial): TGTGCCTGGAGTGTAGGTATTAGCGGAGTGAGCACAGATACG. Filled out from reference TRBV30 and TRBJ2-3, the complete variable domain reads SQTIHQWPATLVQPVGSPLSLECTVEGTSNPNLYWYRQAAGRGLQLLFYSVGIGQISSEVPQNLSASRPQDRQFILSSKKLLLSDSGFYLCAWSVGISGVSTDTQYFGPGTRLTVL.

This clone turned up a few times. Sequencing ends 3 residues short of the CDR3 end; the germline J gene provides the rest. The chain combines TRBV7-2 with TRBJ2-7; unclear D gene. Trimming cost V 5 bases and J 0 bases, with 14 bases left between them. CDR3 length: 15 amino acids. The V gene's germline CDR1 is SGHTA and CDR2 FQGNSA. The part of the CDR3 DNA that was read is TGTGCCAGCAGCCCCCAGGCAGCCGGCTCCTACGAG. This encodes CASSPQAAGSYE. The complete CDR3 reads CASSPQAAGSYEQYF.